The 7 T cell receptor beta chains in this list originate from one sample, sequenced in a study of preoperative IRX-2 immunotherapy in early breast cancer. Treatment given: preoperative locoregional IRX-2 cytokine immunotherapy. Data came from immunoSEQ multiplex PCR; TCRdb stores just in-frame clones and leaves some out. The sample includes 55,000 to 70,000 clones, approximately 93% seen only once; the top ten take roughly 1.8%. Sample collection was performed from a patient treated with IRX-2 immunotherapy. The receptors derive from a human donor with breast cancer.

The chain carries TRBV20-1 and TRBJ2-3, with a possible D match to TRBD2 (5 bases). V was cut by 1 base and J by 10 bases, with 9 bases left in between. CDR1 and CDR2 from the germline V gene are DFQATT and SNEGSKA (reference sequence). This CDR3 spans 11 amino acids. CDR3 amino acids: CSARGHGAQYF. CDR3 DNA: TGCAGTGCTAGAGGACACGGGGCGCAGTATTTT.

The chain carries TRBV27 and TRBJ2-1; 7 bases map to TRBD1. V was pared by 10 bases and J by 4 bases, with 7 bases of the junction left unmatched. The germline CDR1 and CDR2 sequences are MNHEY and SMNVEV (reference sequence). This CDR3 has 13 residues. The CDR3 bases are TGTGCCATCTCTAACAGGGGTTACAATGAGCAGTTCTTC. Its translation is CAISNRGYNEQFF.

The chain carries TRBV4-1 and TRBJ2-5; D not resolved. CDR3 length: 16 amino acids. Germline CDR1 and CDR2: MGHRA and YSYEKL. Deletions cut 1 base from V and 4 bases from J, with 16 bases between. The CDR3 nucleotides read TGCGCCAGCAGCCAAGGGCGAAACGGCATCCGAGAGACCCAGTACTTC. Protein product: CASSQGRNGIRETQYF.

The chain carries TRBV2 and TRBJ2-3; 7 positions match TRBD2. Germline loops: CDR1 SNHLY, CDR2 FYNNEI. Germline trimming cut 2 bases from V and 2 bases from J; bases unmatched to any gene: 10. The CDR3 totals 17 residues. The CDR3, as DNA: TGTGCCAGCAGTGAATACCGGTTTGCGGGAGTCACAGATACGCAGTATTTT. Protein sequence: CASSEYRFAGVTDTQYF. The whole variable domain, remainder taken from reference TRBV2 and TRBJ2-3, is EPEVTQTPSHQVTQMGQEVILRCVPISNHLYFYWYRQILGQKVEFLVSFYNNEISEKSEIFDDQFSVERPDGSNFTLKIRSTKLEDSAMYFCASSEYRFAGVTDTQYFGPGTRLTVL.

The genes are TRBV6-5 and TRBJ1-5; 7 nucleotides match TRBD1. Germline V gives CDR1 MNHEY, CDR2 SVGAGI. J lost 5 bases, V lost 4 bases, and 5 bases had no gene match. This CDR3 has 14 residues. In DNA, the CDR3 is TGTGCCAGCAGTTGGGATCAGGGGGATCAGCCCCAGCATTTT. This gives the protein CASSWDQGDQPQHF.

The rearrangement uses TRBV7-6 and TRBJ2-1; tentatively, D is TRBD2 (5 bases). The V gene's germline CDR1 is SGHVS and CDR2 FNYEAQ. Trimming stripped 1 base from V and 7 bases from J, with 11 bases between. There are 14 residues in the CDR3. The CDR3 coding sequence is TGTGCCAGCAGCTTAGGCGGGTACGCGAATGAGCAGTTCTTC. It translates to CASSLGGYANEQFF.

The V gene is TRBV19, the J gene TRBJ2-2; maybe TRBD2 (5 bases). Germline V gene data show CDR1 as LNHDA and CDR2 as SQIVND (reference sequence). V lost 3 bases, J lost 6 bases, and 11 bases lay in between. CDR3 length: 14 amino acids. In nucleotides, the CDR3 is TGTGCCAGTAGTATCCGGGAACGAGCCGGGGAGCTGTTTTTT. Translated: CASSIRERAGELFF.